What follows are 24 T cell receptor beta chains derived from one specimen sequenced in a study of cytomegalovirus exposure and HLA in healthy donors. Assay used: immunoSEQ multiplex PCR; TCRdb lists only in-frame clones, some missing. The table shows 250,000 or so clones, with over 75% occurring only once. Sample: PBMCs. Receptors were obtained from a man aged 18 to 30 in good health and CMV-seropositive.

The rearrangement joins TRBV5-6 to TRBJ1-5; D is undetermined. Per the germline V gene, CDR1 is SGHDT and CDR2 is YYEEEE. The CDR3 extends over 12 amino acids. V was shortened by 4 bases and J by 4 bases, with 6 bases between the two germline ends. CDR3 sequence (DNA): TGTGCCAGCAGCCTTGTAAATCAGCCCCAGCATTTT. This gives the protein CASSLVNQPQHF.

The chain is built from TRBV19 and TRBJ1-5; 8 bases align to TRBD1. The junction had 13 bases not matched to a gene; V was cut back by 6 bases and J by 6 bases. This CDR3 spans 16 amino acids. Germline V gives CDR1 LNHDA, CDR2 SQIVND (reference sequence). CDR3 nucleotide sequence: TGTGCCAGTAGCGCCTCTGGACAGGGTCCCAGTCAGCCCCAGCATTTT. Its translation: CASSASGQGPSQPQHF.

V usage is TRBV5-6 and J usage is TRBJ2-1, with no clear D. CDR3 length: 16 amino acids. V was clipped by 0 bases and J by 2 bases, with 12 bases between them. CDR1 and CDR2 from the germline V gene are SGHDT and YYEEEE. As DNA, the CDR3 is TGTGCCAGCAGCTTGGAAACCCGCGGACCCTACAATGAGCAGTTCTTC. Translating it yields CASSLETRGPYNEQFF.

DNA for the CDR3: TGCGCCAGCAGCTCTAATGTGGGACACATGAACACTGAAGCTTTCTTT. Protein product: CASSSNVGHMNTEAFF. V gene TRBV5-1 combines with J gene TRBJ1-1; D perhaps matches TRBD1 (6 bases). V was cut by 3 bases and J by 0 bases, with 15 bases left in between. Germline CDR1 is SGHRS and CDR2 is YFSETQ. The CDR3 spans 16 residues.

This chain connects TRBV30 to TRBJ2-1, with 7 bases identical to TRBD1. The V segment lost 4 bases and the J segment 6 bases; nucleotides outside the gene matches: 6. This CDR3 has 13 amino acids. Germline values: CDR1 GTSNPN, CDR2 SVGIG (reference sequence). The CDR3 protein is CAWTQGVGNEQFF. The CDR3 bases are TGTGCCTGGACCCAGGGGGTGGGCAATGAGCAGTTCTTC.

The rearrangement uses TRBV7-2 and TRBJ2-6; 7 positions agree with TRBD1. J was trimmed by 7 bases and V by 5 bases; bases with no gene match: 5. This CDR3 has 14 residues. The germline gives CDR1 SGHTA, CDR2 FQGNSA. CDR3 protein: CASSRNRGANVLTF. The CDR3 DNA sequence: TGTGCCAGCAGCCGGAACAGGGGAGCCAACGTCCTGACTTTC. Based on the CDR3 plus reference TRBV7-2 and TRBJ2-6, the full variable domain is GAGVSQSPSNKVTEKGKDVELRCDPISGHTALYWYRQSLGQGLEFLIYFQGNSAPDKSGLPSDRFSAERTGGSVSTLTIQRTQQEDSAVYLCASSRNRGANVLTFGAGSRLTVL.

The V gene is TRBV20-1, the J gene TRBJ1-1; D is unclear. CDR1 and CDR2 from the germline V gene are DFQATT and SNEGSKA (reference sequence). The V gene lost 6 bases and the J gene lost 10 bases, with 9 bases spanning the gap. This CDR3 region has 9 residues. CDR3 in amino acids: CSAGPGAFF. In DNA form, the CDR3 reads TGCAGTGCCGGACCAGGAGCTTTCTTT.

The chain combines TRBV7-6 with TRBJ2-7; TRBD1 might be the D (5 bases). The CDR3 is 14 amino acids. V dropped 5 bases and J dropped 2 bases, with 13 bases sitting between them. The V gene's germline CDR1 is SGHVS and CDR2 FNYEAQ. The CDR3 loop is CASSPQGSAYEQYF. The CDR3 DNA reads as TGTGCCAGCAGCCCTCAGGGATCAGCCTACGAGCAGTACTTC.

The CDR3: CASSFRASTGKLFF. The CDR3, as DNA: TGTGCCAGCAGTTTCCGGGCCTCGACCGGGAAACTGTTTTTT. The gene calls are TRBV6-5 and TRBJ1-4; D unresolved. Trimming shortened V by 4 bases and J by 11 bases, and 17 bases separated the two germline ends. CDR1 MNHEY and CDR2 SVGAGI come from the germline V gene. The CDR3 spans 14 residues.

The chain carries TRBV2 and TRBJ1-3, with D possibly being TRBD1 (5 bases). Per the germline V gene, CDR1 is SNHLY and CDR2 is FYNNEI. V lost 6 bases and J lost 0, with 21 bases in between. The CDR3 extends over 18 amino acids. This CDR3 is CASREFYKDTSSGNTIYF. The DNA of the CDR3 is TGTGCCAGCAGGGAATTTTATAAGGACACCAGCTCTGGAAACACCATATATTTT.

This clone showed up just once. The V call is TRBV7-3, the J call TRBJ1-1; the D gene is possibly TRBD1 (6 bases). This CDR3 contains 13 residues. CDR1 is SGHTA, CDR2 FQGTGA, per germline. V dropped 8 bases and J dropped 1 base, with 11 bases sitting between them. DNA of the CDR3: TGTGCCAGCGCTGGACAGTGGAACACTGAAGCTTTCTTT. Translation gives CASAGQWNTEAFF.

This clone was recorded only once. This chain connects TRBV13 to TRBJ2-7; 9 bases line up with TRBD2. The CDR3 is 17 residues long. The V and J ends lost 5 bases and 0 bases, in that order; junction bases with no gene match: 11. Germline V gives CDR1 PRHDT, CDR2 FYEKMQ (reference sequence). CDR3 DNA sequence: TGTGCCAGCAGCGCCCCAGGTAGCGGGGGCTTCTCCTACGAGCAGTACTTC. This translates into CASSAPGSGGFSYEQYF.

This chain links TRBV27 with TRBJ2-7, with 7 bases fitting TRBD2. This CDR3 region has 14 residues. The ends lost 3 bases at V and 3 bases at J; junction bases unmatched: 5. The germline V gene encodes CDR1 MNHEY and CDR2 SMNVEV (reference sequence). DNA for the CDR3: TGTGCCAGCAGTTTGGGCGGGAGCGGCTACGAGCAGTACTTC. Amino acid sequence: CASSLGGSGYEQYF.

The rearrangement uses TRBV27 and TRBJ2-5, with D possibly TRBD1 on 5 matching bases. The germline CDR1 and CDR2 sequences are MNHEY and SMNVEV (reference sequence). V shed 0 bases and J shed 5 bases, with 13 bases lying between them. The CDR3 sequence is 15 residues long. The CDR3 sequence is CASSLSGLSGETQYF. The CDR3 nucleotides are TGTGCCAGCAGTTTATCGGGGCTATCCGGGGAGACCCAGTACTTC.

At least ten counts were recorded for this clone. The chain links TRBV4-1 to TRBJ1-1; no clear D gene. Germline-derived CDR1 and CDR2 are MGHRA and YSYEKL. This CDR3 is built from 14 residues. Trimming pared 5 bases from V and 2 bases from J, leaving 12 bases between. CDR3 protein: CASSGPLKNTEAFF. CDR3 nucleotides: TGCGCCAGCAGCGGGCCCCTTAAAAACACTGAAGCTTTCTTT.

The CDR3: CASSHRTGAGEQYF. DNA for the CDR3: TGTGCCAGCAGCCACCGGACAGGGGCGGGAGAGCAGTACTTC. V and J are TRBV11-2 and TRBJ2-7, with 9 bases aligning to TRBD1. J lost 7 bases, V lost 5 bases, and 9 bases had no gene match. This CDR3 has 14 residues. CDR1 and CDR2 (germline): SGHAT, FQNNGV.

This chain links TRBV6-5 with TRBJ1-2, with 7 nucleotides matching TRBD1. Trimming removed 5 bases from V and 4 bases from J; junction bases left unmatched: 4. The CDR3 extends over 13 amino acids. CDR1 and CDR2 from the germline V gene are MNHEY and SVGAGI. The CDR3 bases are TGTGCCAGCAGTAAACCAGGGGGCTATGGCTACACCTTC. It yields the protein CASSKPGGYGYTF.

In DNA form, the CDR3 reads TGTGCCAGCAGCTTATCCGGGATCTACAATGAGCAGTTCTTC. Amino acids: CASSLSGIYNEQFF. V is TRBV5-6 and J is TRBJ2-1; possible D gene TRBD2, 5 bases. Per germline, CDR1 SGHDT and CDR2 YYEEEE. The V gene lost 2 bases and the J gene lost 3 bases, with 9 bases spanning the gap. The CDR3 contains 14 residues.

The rearrangement links TRBV5-4 to TRBJ1-2; D uncertain. Trimming took off 6 bases at V and 0 bases at J, with 18 bases between the two ends. This CDR3 spans 16 amino acids. Germline assignment: CDR1 SGHNT and CDR2 YYREEE (reference sequence). The CDR3 region has the DNA TGTGCCAGCACCGATTACACAGTAATAGCTAACTATGGCTACACCTTC. Amino acids: CASTDYTVIANYGYTF.

CDR3 region: CASSHQTGQTFF. Here the CDR3 DNA reads TGTGCCAGCAGCCACCAGACAGGGCAAACTTTCTTT. The rearrangement uses TRBV4-2 and TRBJ1-1; 7 bases agree with TRBD1. CDR3 length equals 12 residues. J lost 12 bases, V lost 3 bases, and 7 bases had no gene match. Germline V lookup: CDR1 LGHNA, CDR2 YNFKEQ.

The V and J genes are TRBV7-2 and TRBJ2-3; D gene ambiguous. This CDR3 comprises 16 residues. CDR1 is SGHTA and CDR2 is FQGNSA in the germline V gene. The ends were cut back, 6 bases at V and 2 bases at J, with 18 bases in the middle. The CDR3 loop is CASSRSIRSATDTQYF. The CDR3 bases are TGTGCCAGCAGTAGATCTATTCGGTCAGCCACAGATACGCAGTATTTT.

The chain uses TRBV27 and TRBJ2-1; 12 nucleotides match TRBD2. The CDR3 is made up of 18 amino acids. Trimming at V came to 11 bases and at J to 6 bases, leaving 20 bases not matched to a gene. Germline values: CDR1 MNHEY, CDR2 SMNVEV (reference sequence). The DNA of the CDR3 is TGTGCCGGGGACCCAACCTATCTAGCGGGAGGGCGCGCCAATGAGCAGTTCTTC. Translated: CAGDPTYLAGGRANEQFF.

This clone appeared a few times. The gene calls are TRBV11-3 and TRBJ2-5; TRBD2 matches 14 bases. CDR1 and CDR2 from the germline V gene are SGHNT and YENEEA. V dropped 5 bases and J dropped 3; count of bases not matched to a gene: 2. This CDR3 is 15 amino acids long. The CDR3 is CASSRGLAGEETQYF. The CDR3, as DNA: TGTGCCAGCAGCCGGGGACTAGCGGGAGAAGAGACCCAGTACTTC.

Note on this clone: One end of the junction is discordant with germline, which a read error may explain. The genes are TRBV27 and TRBJ2-1, with no clear D. CDR3 length: 15 residues. CDR1 and CDR2 from the germline V gene are MNHEY and SMNVEV (reference sequence). CDR3 protein: CASSLARTSHNEQFF. CDR3 DNA sequence: TGTGCCAGCAGTTTAGCGCGCACCTCCCACAATGAGCAGTTCTTC.